The entry that follows covers one TCR beta chain sequence. The antigen is not known. The CDR3 is made up of 16 amino acids. Trimming took 5 bases from V and 4 from J; bases not matched to a gene: 8. Germline V lookup: CDR1 SGHVS, CDR2 FNYEAQ. Measured with immunoSEQ multiplex PCR; TCRdb has only the in-frame clones, and not every one. This sample has 25,000 to 35,000 clones; 87% occur once, and the top ten carry more than 45%. The record originates from a study of lymphopenia after photon versus proton radiotherapy. Regarding the study as a whole: Proton therapy kept repertoires fairly stable, unlike photons, which gained effector/memory cells.

V and J are TRBV7-6 and TRBJ1-3; 10 nucleotides align to TRBD1. This receptor was taken from an older woman with cholangiocarcinoma. Some clones in this sample may be carry-over from other donors' samples. This material consisted of peripheral blood, taken from a patient treated with proton-based radiotherapy. CDR3 sequence (DNA): TGTGCCAGCAGCCGGACAGGGGGTTCGTCGGGAAACACCATATATTTT. Its translation: CASSRTGGSSGNTIYF.